The present T cell receptor (beta chain) was sequenced within a study of T cell changes during pregnancy in multiple sclerosis. Germline loops: CDR1 LGHNA, CDR2 YNFKEQ. The CDR3 covers 22 residues. V lost 2 bases, J lost 0 bases, and 28 bases lay in between. The protocol was immunoSEQ multiplex PCR, while the TCRdb copy is restricted to in-frame clones and leaves out a portion. Of fewer than 150,000 clones in the sample, about 96% were seen once. This sequence joins TRBV4-2 and TRBJ1-4, with D perhaps matching TRBD1 (5 bases). The sequences come from peripheral blood, collected after pregnancy. This receptor was identified in a female donor with multiple sclerosis, enrolled in a pregnancy study. For the CDR3, the DNA is TGTGCCAGCAGCCAACGTATCCGGAGTAGGGGAGGACCCCGTGCAACTAATGAAAAACTGTTTTTT. The encoded protein is CASSQRIRSRGGPRATNEKLFF.